The rows below give T cell receptor beta chains drawn from one sample of a study of cytomegalovirus exposure and HLA in healthy donors. Sequenced by immunoSEQ multiplex PCR; TCRdb stores in-frame clones only, minus some. The sample has under 150,000 clones, 75% to 85% seen once. The specimen was PBMCs. These receptors were obtained from a female donor in good health and CMV-seronegative. Both conserved end residues are part of each CDR3. The D gene is left open where the match is weak. The size field is filled for only some rows; it gives once, few, many or a size class.

clone size	D gene	V gene	J gene	CDR3 length	CDR3 DNA	CDR3 protein
-	-	TRBV7-2	TRBJ1-4	14	TGTGCCAGCAGCTTAGACAGGCCTTCGGGAAAACTGTTTTTT	CASSLDRPSGKLFF
once	TRBD2	TRBV7-9	TRBJ2-3	17	TGTGCCAGCAGCTTCCGTGAAAGAGCGGGGGGTTTCGATACGCAGTATTTT	CASSFRERAGGFDTQYF
-	-	TRBV7-7	TRBJ2-1	14	TGTGCTAGCAGCTCAACCCCGGGAGTAAGAGAGCAGTTCTTC	CASSSTPGVREQFF
-	-	TRBV5-5	TRBJ1-5	16	TGTGCCAGCAGCTTTACCGCGGGCGACGGCAATCAGCCCCAGCATTTT	CASSFTAGDGNQPQHF
few	-	TRBV4-3	TRBJ2-3	15	TGCGCCAGCAGCCAAGGCTGGCTAGAGCTAGATACGCAGTATTTT	CASSQGWLELDTQYF
once	-	TRBV29-1	TRBJ1-1	13	TGCAGCGTTTCCCCCAGGGGGAACACTGAAGCTTTCTTT	CSVSPRGNTEAFF
-	-	TRBV18	TRBJ1-2	13	TGTGCCAGCTCACAAACTGGGAGGGATGGCTACACCTTC	CASSQTGRDGYTF
-	TRBD2	TRBV7-2	TRBJ2-7	15	TGTGCCAGCAGCTTAGCGGTAGCGGGAGGGCCCGAGCAGTACTTC	CASSLAVAGGPEQYF
-	TRBD2	TRBV27	TRBJ2-2	15	TGTGCCAGTACAGCACTAGCGGGTGACACCGGGGAGCTGTTTTTT	CASTALAGDTGELFF
-	-	TRBV15	TRBJ2-4	15	TGTGCCACCAGCCCAAGATGGAGGGGAAGGGGCATTCAGTACTTC	CATSPRWRGRGIQYF
-	TRBD2	TRBV5-4	TRBJ2-7	14	TGTGCCAGCAGCCCCCGGGGGGGCCTCGCCGAGCAGTACTTC	CASSPRGGLAEQYF
-	-	TRBV6-5	TRBJ2-2	12	TGTGCCAGCAGGAGAGACACCGGGGAGCTGTTTTTT	CASRRDTGELFF
-	-	TRBV7-9	TRBJ2-1	14	TGTGCCAGCAGCTTAAGGGGGACGGGCCATGAGCAGTTCTTC	CASSLRGTGHEQFF